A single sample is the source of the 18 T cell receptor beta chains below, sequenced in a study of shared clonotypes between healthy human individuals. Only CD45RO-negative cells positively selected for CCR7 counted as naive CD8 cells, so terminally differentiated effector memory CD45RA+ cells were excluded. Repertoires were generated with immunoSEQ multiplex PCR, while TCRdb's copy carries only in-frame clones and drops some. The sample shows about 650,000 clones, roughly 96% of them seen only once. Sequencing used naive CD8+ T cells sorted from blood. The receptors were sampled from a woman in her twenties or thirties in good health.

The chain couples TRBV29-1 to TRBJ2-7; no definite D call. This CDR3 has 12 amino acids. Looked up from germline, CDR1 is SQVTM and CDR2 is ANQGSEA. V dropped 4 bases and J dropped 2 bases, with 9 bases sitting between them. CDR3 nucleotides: TGCAGCGTTGCACTTGGCCCCTACGAGCAGTACTTC. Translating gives CSVALGPYEQYF.

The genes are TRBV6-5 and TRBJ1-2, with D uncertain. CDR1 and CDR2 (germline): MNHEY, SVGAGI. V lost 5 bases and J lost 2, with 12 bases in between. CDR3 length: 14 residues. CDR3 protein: CASSPGGENYGYTF. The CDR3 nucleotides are TGTGCCAGCAGTCCTGGCGGTGAAAACTATGGCTACACCTTC.

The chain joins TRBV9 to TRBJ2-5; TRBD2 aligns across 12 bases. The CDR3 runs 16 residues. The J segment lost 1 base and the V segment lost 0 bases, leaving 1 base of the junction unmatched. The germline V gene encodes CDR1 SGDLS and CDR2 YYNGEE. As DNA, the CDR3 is TGTGCCAGCAGCGTAGGACTAGCGGGGGTCCAAGAGACCCAGTACTTC. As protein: CASSVGLAGVQETQYF.

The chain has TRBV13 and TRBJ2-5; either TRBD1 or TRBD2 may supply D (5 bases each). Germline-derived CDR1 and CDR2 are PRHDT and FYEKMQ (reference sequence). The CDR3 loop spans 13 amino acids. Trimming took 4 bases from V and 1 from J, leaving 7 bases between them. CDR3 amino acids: CASSSGTQETQYF. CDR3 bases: TGTGCCAGCAGCTCCGGGACCCAAGAGACCCAGTACTTC.

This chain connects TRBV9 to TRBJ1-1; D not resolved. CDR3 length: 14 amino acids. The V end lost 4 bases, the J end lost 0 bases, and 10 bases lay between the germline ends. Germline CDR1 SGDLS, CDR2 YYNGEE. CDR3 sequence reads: CASSPRTLNTEAFF. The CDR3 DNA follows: TGTGCCAGCAGCCCCCGGACGCTGAACACTGAAGCTTTCTTT.

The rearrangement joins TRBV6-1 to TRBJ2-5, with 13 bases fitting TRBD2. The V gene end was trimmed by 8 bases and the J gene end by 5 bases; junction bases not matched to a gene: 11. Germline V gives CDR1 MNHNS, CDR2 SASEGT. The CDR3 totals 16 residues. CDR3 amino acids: CASREAGLAGVETQYF. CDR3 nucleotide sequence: TGTGCCAGCCGAGAAGCCGGACTAGCGGGAGTGGAGACCCAGTACTTC.

The CDR3 reads CASSQGHFNYGYTF. The CDR3 DNA reads TGTGCCAGTAGCCAGGGACACTTTAACTATGGCTACACCTTC. This chain connects TRBV19 to TRBJ1-2; D perhaps matches TRBD1 (6 bases). Germline V lookup: CDR1 LNHDA, CDR2 SQIVND (reference sequence). CDR3 length equals 14 residues. Trimming left V 6 bases short and J 1 base short, with 12 bases between. Looking up the rest from reference TRBV19 and TRBJ1-2 gives the full variable domain: DGGITQSPKYLFRKEGQNVTLSCEQNLNHDAMYWYRQDPGQGLRLIYYSQIVNDFQKGDIAEGYSVSREKKESFPLTVTSAQKNPTAFYLCASSQGHFNYGYTFGSGTRLTVV.

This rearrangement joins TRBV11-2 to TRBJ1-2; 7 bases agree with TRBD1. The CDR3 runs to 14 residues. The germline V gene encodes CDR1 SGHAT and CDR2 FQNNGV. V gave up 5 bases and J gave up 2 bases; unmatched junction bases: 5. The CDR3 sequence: CASSRTGVNYGYTF. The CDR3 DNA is TGTGCCAGCAGCAGAACAGGGGTGAACTATGGCTACACCTTC.

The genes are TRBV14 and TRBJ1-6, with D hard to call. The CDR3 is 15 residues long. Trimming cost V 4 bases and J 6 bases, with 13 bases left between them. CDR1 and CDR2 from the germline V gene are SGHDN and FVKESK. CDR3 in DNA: TGTGCCAGCAGCCCTTGGGGAGAGTCTAATTCACCCCTCCACTTT. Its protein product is CASSPWGESNSPLHF.

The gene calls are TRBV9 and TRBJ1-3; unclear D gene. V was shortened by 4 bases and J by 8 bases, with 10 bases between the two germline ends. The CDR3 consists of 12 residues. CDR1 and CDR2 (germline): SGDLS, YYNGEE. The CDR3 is CASSIYGDTIYF. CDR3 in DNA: TGTGCCAGCAGCATTTACGGGGACACCATATATTTT.

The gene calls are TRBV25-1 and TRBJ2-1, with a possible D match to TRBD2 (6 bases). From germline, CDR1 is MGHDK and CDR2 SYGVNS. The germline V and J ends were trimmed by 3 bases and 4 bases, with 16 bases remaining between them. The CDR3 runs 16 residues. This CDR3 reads CASSDTTSPLYNEQFF. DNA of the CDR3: TGTGCCAGCAGTGATACCACTAGCCCTTTATACAATGAGCAGTTCTTC.

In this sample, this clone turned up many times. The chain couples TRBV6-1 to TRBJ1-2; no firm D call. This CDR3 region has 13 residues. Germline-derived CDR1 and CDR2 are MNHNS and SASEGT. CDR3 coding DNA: TGTGGCTCTCAAGCGCGGGGTATAAATGGCTACACCTTC. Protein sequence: CGSQARGINGYTF.

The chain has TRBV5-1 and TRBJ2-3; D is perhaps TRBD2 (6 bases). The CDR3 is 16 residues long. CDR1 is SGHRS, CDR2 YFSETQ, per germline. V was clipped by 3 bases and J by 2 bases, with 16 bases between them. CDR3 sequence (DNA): TGCGCCAGCAGCTCCGGGACTCAGCGAAACACAGATACGCAGTATTTT. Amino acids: CASSSGTQRNTDTQYF.

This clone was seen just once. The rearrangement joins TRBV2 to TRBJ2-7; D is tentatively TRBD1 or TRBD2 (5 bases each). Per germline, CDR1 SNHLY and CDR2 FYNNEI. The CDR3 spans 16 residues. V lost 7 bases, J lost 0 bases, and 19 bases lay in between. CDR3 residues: CASNLRDPALSYEQYF. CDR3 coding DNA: TGTGCCAGCAACCTCCGGGACCCCGCCCTCTCCTACGAGCAGTACTTC.

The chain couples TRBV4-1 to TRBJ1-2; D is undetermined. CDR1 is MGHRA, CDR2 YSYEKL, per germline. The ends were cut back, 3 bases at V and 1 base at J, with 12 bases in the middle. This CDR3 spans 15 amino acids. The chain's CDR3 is CASSHDPELNYGYTF. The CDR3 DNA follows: TGCGCCAGCAGCCATGACCCGGAGCTTAACTATGGCTACACCTTC.

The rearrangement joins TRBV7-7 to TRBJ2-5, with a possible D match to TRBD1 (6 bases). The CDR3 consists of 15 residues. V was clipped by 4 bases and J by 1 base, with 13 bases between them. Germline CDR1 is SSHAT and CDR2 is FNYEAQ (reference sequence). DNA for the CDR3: TGTGCCAGCAGCTCCCGACAGGATACCCAAGAGACCCAGTACTTC. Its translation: CASSSRQDTQETQYF.

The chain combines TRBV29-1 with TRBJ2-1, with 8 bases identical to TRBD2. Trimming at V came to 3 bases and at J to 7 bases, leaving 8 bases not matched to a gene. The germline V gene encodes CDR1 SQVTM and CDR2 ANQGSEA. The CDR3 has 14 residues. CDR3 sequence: CSVDKSGSGNEQFF. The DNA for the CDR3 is TGCAGCGTTGATAAAAGCGGGAGCGGTAATGAGCAGTTCTTC.

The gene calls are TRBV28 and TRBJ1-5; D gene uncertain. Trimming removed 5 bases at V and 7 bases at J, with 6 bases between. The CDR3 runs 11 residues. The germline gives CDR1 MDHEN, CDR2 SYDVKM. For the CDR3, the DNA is TGTGCCAGCAGTCTCACACAGCCCCAGCATTTT. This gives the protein CASSLTQPQHF.